A single sample is the source of the 8 T cell receptor beta chains below, sequenced in a study of blood T cell repertoires in COVID-19. The repertoire was sequenced with immunoSEQ multiplex PCR; TCRdb's copy has only in-frame clones and lacks some. This table has about 220,000 clones, approximately 78% appearing once. Sequencing was carried out using peripheral blood. Receptor source: an elderly woman with COVID-19, enrolled during active disease.

V is TRBV19 and J is TRBJ1-1; 7 bases are shared with TRBD1. V shed 4 bases, J shed 4 bases, and the junction held 9 bases outside the gene matches. The germline CDR1 and CDR2 sequences are LNHDA and SQIVND (reference sequence). CDR3 length: 15 amino acids. The CDR3 protein is CASSTGQVRSTEAFF. CDR3 DNA sequence: TGTGCCAGTAGTACCGGACAGGTTCGATCCACTGAAGCTTTCTTT.

This chain links TRBV30 with TRBJ1-2, with D perhaps TRBD1 (6 bases). This CDR3 contains 14 residues. Trimming stripped 0 bases from V and 3 bases from J, with 11 bases between. Per germline, CDR1 GTSNPN and CDR2 SVGIG (reference sequence). CDR3 nucleotides: TGTGCCTGGAGTGTAATATCAGGGGACTATGGCTACACCTTC. Amino acids: CAWSVISGDYGYTF.

This clone came up a few times. This chain joins TRBV5-1 and TRBJ2-1; TRBD1 matches at 8 bases. V was clipped by 2 bases and J by 5 bases; unmatched bases: 9. Germline CDR1 is SGHRS and CDR2 is YFSETQ. The CDR3 runs 16 residues. The CDR3 region has the DNA TGCGCCAGCAGCTTCATTACCGGGACAGGAAACAATGAGCAGTTCTTC. Residues: CASSFITGTGNNEQFF. The variable domain in full, with the rest retrieved from reference TRBV5-1 and TRBJ2-1, is KAGVTQTPRYLIKTRGQQVTLSCSPISGHRSVSWYQQTPGQGLQFLFEYFSETQRNKGNFPGRFSGRQFSNSRSEMNVSTLELGDSALYLCASSFITGTGNNEQFFGPGTRLTVL.

The chain combines TRBV5-1 with TRBJ1-2, with D unclear. Trimming removed 4 bases from V and 0 bases from J, with 7 bases in between. CDR3 size: 13 residues. CDR1 and CDR2 from the germline V gene are SGHRS and YFSETQ. The CDR3 region has the DNA TGCGCCAGCAGCCTTGAGGCTAACTATGGCTACACCTTC. The encoded protein is CASSLEANYGYTF.

As regards this clone: Germline and junction disagree at one end, which may indicate a read error. This chain joins TRBV5-8 and TRBJ1-2; the D is unclear. The CDR3 runs 16 residues. Per germline, CDR1 SGHTS and CDR2 YDEGEE. CDR3 sequence reads: CASSLGPISANYDYTF. The CDR3 bases are TGTGCCAGCAGCTTGGGTCCGATTTCAGCTAACTATGACTACACCTTC.

The chain employs TRBV11-2 and TRBJ1-2; 9 nucleotides match TRBD1. The CDR3 extends over 13 amino acids. V gave up 10 bases and J gave up 8 bases; unmatched junction bases: 11. Germline V lookup: CDR1 SGHAT, CDR2 FQNNGV. The CDR3: CATYGTGRNGYTF. CDR3 bases: TGTGCCACCTACGGGACAGGGAGAAACGGCTACACCTTC.

The chain joins TRBV6-5 to TRBJ1-2; maybe TRBD1 (6 bases). V was clipped by 9 bases and J by 5 bases, with 16 bases between them. CDR1 MNHEY and CDR2 SVGAGI come from the germline V gene. This CDR3 spans 13 amino acids. The CDR3 bases are TGTGCCAGTCGGGAAGACAGGAGGTATGGCTACACCTTC. This codes for CASREDRRYGYTF.

The genes are TRBV4-1 and TRBJ2-3; 12 bases fit TRBD2. The J segment lost 5 bases and the V segment lost 4 bases, leaving 10 bases of the junction unmatched. The germline gives CDR1 MGHRA, CDR2 YSYEKL. The CDR3 has 17 amino acids. For the CDR3, the DNA is TGCGCCAGCAGCCGCCTGACTAGCGGGAGCGATCAAGATACGCAGTATTTT. Translation gives CASSRLTSGSDQDTQYF.